These T cell receptor beta chains were read from a single sample in a study of blood T cell repertoires in COVID-19. Sequencing was performed with immunoSEQ multiplex PCR; in TCRdb, only in-frame clones are kept and a portion is missing. This sample yields just over 650,000 clones, of which just under 90% are seen a single time; under 0.3% belongs to the top ten. The source material was peripheral blood. These receptors originate from a young woman with acute or convalescent COVID-19. The CDR3 runs from the conserved cysteine through the conserved F or W. The D gene is left open where the match is weak. Size is stated for part of the rows, as once, few or many counts, or as a class when the clone is expanded.

clone_size,d_call,j_call,v_call,cdr3_aa,cdr3_nt
NA,NA,TRBJ1-1,TRBV5-1,CASSLDGQPNTEAFF,TGCGCCAGCAGCCTGGATGGGCAGCCGAACACTGAAGCTTTCTTT
few,NA,TRBJ1-2,TRBV28,CASSSGAFYGYTF,TGTGCCAGCAGTTCAGGGGCCTTCTATGGCTACACCTTC
NA,NA,TRBJ2-7,TRBV2,CASCAALYEQYF,TGTGCCAGCTGCGCGGCCCTCTACGAGCAGTACTTC
NA,NA,TRBJ2-5,TRBV19,CASSISAGRQETQYF,TGTGCCAGTAGTATCTCCGCAGGCCGCCAAGAGACCCAGTACTTC
NA,TRBD1,TRBJ2-7,TRBV2,CASSALWDRGPLSEQYF,TGTGCCAGCAGTGCCCTTTGGGACAGGGGGCCCCTAAGCGAGCAGTACTTC
NA,NA,TRBJ1-3,TRBV6-1,CASREVTGGNTIYF,TGTGCCAGCAGGGAAGTCACGGGTGGAAACACCATATATTTT
many,NA,TRBJ1-2,TRBV5-1,CASSLTQGYDGYTF,TGCGCCAGCAGCTTAACCCAGGGGTACGATGGCTACACCTTC
NA,NA,TRBJ2-4,TRBV11-2,CASSPVGEDNGQYF,TGTGCCAGCAGCCCTGTGGGAGAGGATAACGGTCAGTACTTC
NA,TRBD2,TRBJ2-1,TRBV6-1,CASSESGGSSYNEQFF,TGTGCCAGCAGTGAGTCGGGGGGGAGCTCCTACAATGAGCAGTTCTTC
NA,TRBD1,TRBJ1-2,TRBV9,CASRDRWAAGYTF,TGTGCCAGCAGGGACAGGTGGGCAGCGGGCTACACCTTC
NA,NA,TRBJ1-1,TRBV29-1,CSGRRGSDTEAFF,TGCAGCGGCCGCCGGGGGTCGGACACTGAAGCTTTCTTT
NA,TRBD2,TRBJ2-7,TRBV6-2/TRBV6-3,CASSFRTSGGPGYEQYF,TGTGCCAGCAGCTTCAGGACTAGCGGGGGCCCCGGGTACGAGCAGTACTTC
NA,TRBD1,TRBJ1-3,TRBV19,CASSIKTDRGNSGNTIYF,TGTGCCAGTAGTATCAAGACCGACAGGGGCAACTCTGGAAACACCATATATTTT
NA,NA,TRBJ2-7,TRBV29-1,CSVVSDATLIEQYF,TGCAGCGTTGTTTCCGATGCTACCCTTATAGAGCAGTACTTC
NA,TRBD1,TRBJ2-7,TRBV30,CAWRQQGGAYEQYF,TGTGCCTGGAGACAACAGGGGGGAGCCTACGAGCAGTACTTC
NA,NA,TRBJ2-7,TRBV2,CASSEELGRGIDEQYF,TGTGCCAGCAGTGAAGAGTTAGGGCGGGGAATAGACGAGCAGTACTTC
NA,NA,TRBJ1-3,TRBV7-9,CASSQPDGLPGGNTIYF,TGTGCCAGCAGCCAACCGGACGGACTGCCGGGTGGAAACACCATATATTTT
NA,NA,TRBJ2-7,TRBV9,CASSVSVSDYEQYF,TGTGCCAGCAGCGTTAGCGTCTCAGACTACGAGCAGTACTTC
NA,NA,TRBJ2-1,TRBV29-1,CSVGKGTGLGEQFF,TGCAGCGTTGGGAAGGGTACAGGGTTGGGTGAGCAGTTCTTC
NA,TRBD1,TRBJ2-2,TRBV7-8,CASSLTGMGGGELFF,TGTGCCAGCAGCTTGACAGGGATGGGTGGCGGGGAGCTGTTTTTT
NA,NA,TRBJ2-1,TRBV4-3,CASSTDIGSYNEQFF,TGCGCCAGCAGCACGGACATCGGCTCCTACAATGAGCAGTTCTTC
NA,TRBD2,TRBJ2-5,TRBV5-8,CASSSGTSGGETQYF,TGTGCCAGCAGCTCCGGGACTAGCGGGGGAGAGACCCAGTACTTC
NA,NA,TRBJ2-5,TRBV6-5,CATPKGGEETQYF,TGTGCCACCCCAAAAGGCGGGGAAGAGACCCAGTACTTC
NA,NA,TRBJ1-1,TRBV13,CASSLRGGGLDHTEAFF,TGTGCCAGCAGCTTACGGGGGGGCGGATTGGATCACACTGAAGCTTTCTTT
NA,NA,TRBJ1-2,TRBV6-4,CASSDSNAGVRGYTF,TGTGCCAGCAGTGACTCGAATGCGGGGGTACGGGGCTACACCTTC
NA,NA,TRBJ2-5,TRBV18,CATVVRRGETQYF,TGTGCCACCGTTGTTCGTCGCGGAGAGACCCAGTACTTC
NA,NA,TRBJ1-5,TRBV7-2,CASSLVSVAVRADQPQHF,TGTGCCAGCAGCTTAGTCTCGGTAGCCGTCAGGGCCGATCAGCCCCAGCATTTT
NA,NA,TRBJ1-2,TRBV2,CASAAIDGGYTF,TGTGCCAGCGCGGCGATAGACGGTGGCTACACCTTC
NA,NA,TRBJ2-1,TRBV11-2,CASSWGRSLEHNEQFF,TGTGCCAGCAGCTGGGGGCGTAGCTTGGAACACAATGAGCAGTTCTTC
NA,NA,TRBJ1-5,TRBV30,CAWSTGYQPQHF,TGTGCCTGGAGTACGGGGTATCAGCCCCAGCATTTT
NA,TRBD1,TRBJ2-7,TRBV2,CASSYQGAGSYEQYF,TGTGCCAGCAGTTACCAGGGGGCCGGCTCCTACGAGCAGTACTTC
NA,NA,TRBJ2-7,TRBV6-1,CASSEGQATAEQYF,TGTGCCAGCAGTGAAGGGCAGGCGACCGCCGAGCAGTACTTC
NA,NA,TRBJ2-7,TRBV11-2,CASSLFGNSYEQYF,TGTGCCAGCAGCTTATTCGGTAATTCCTACGAGCAGTACTTC
once,NA,TRBJ1-1,TRBV5-1,CASSLGHTAGNTEAFF,TGCGCCAGCAGCTTAGGCCACACGGCAGGGAACACTGAAGCTTTCTTT
once,NA,TRBJ1-5,TRBV6-1,CASSEPFSKRGNQPQHF,TGTGCCAGCAGTGAACCTTTTTCAAAGCGGGGCAATCAGCCCCAGCATTTT
NA,NA,TRBJ2-7,TRBV3-1/TRBV3-2,CASSQVWGPGYEQYF,TGTGCCAGCAGCCAAGTTTGGGGGCCTGGGTACGAGCAGTACTTC
few,TRBD1,TRBJ1-1,TRBV4-3,CASSPAGQYEAFF,TGCGCCAGCAGCCCCGCGGGACAGTATGAAGCTTTCTTT
NA,TRBD1,TRBJ1-2,TRBV18,CASSRPFTGDSGYTF,TGTGCCAGCTCACGGCCTTTTACAGGGGATTCGGGCTACACCTTC
NA,NA,TRBJ1-1,TRBV18,CASSPSGGAEAFF,TGTGCCAGCTCACCATCGGGAGGGGCTGAAGCTTTCTTT
NA,TRBD1,TRBJ2-3,TRBV24-1,CATSERTGWKTDTQYF,TGTGCCACCAGTGAAAGGACAGGGTGGAAGACAGATACGCAGTATTTT
NA,TRBD1,TRBJ2-7,TRBV27,CASSSPGQVVYEQYF,TGTGCCAGCAGTTCCCCGGGACAGGTAGTTTACGAGCAGTACTTC
NA,TRBD1,TRBJ2-7,TRBV11-2,CASSPSAGGYYEQYF,TGTGCCAGCAGCCCCTCGGCAGGGGGCTACTACGAGCAGTACTTC
NA,TRBD1,TRBJ1-1,TRBV5-6,CASSPGTGAGTEAFF,TGTGCCAGCAGCCCTGGGACAGGGGCGGGGACTGAAGCTTTCTTT
NA,NA,TRBJ1-2,TRBV2,CAPRGGFLYGYTF,TGTGCCCCCCGGGGGGGCTTTCTCTATGGCTACACCTTC
NA,TRBD1,TRBJ2-7,TRBV6-2/TRBV6-3,CASSPISGQGAYEQYF,TGTGCCAGCAGCCCAATTTCGGGACAGGGGGCCTACGAGCAGTACTTC
NA,TRBD1,TRBJ2-5,TRBV13,CASLRQGQETQYF,TGTGCCAGCCTAAGACAGGGGCAAGAGACCCAGTACTTC